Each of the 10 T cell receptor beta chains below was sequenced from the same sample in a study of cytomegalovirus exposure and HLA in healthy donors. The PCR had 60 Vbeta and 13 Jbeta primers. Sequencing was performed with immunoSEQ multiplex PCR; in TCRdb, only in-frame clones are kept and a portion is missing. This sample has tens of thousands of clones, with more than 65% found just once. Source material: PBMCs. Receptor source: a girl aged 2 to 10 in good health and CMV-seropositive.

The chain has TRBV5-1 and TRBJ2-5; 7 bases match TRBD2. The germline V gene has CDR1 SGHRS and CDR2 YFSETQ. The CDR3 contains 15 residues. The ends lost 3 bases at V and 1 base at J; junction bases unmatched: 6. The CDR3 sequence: CASSSIASGQETQYF. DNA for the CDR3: TGCGCCAGCAGCTCGATAGCTAGCGGCCAAGAGACCCAGTACTTC.

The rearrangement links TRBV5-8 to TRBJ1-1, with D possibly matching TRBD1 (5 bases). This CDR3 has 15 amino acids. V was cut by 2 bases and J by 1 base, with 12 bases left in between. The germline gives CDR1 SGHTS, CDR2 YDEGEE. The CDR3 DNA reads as TGTGCCAGCAGCTTATTTTCCAGGGAGAACACTGAAGCTTTCTTT. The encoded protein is CASSLFSRENTEAFF.

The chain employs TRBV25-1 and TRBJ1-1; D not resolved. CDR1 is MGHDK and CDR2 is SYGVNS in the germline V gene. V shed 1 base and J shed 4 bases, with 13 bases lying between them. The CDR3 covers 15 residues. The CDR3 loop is CASSELERESTEAFF. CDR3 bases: TGTGCCAGCAGTGAATTAGAGAGGGAGAGCACTGAAGCTTTCTTT.

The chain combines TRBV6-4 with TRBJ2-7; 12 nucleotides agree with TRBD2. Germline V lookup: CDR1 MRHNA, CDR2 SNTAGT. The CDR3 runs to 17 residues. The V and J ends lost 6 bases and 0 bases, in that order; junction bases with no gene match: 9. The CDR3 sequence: CASRSTGLAGNSYEQYF. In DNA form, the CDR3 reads TGTGCCAGCAGAAGTACCGGACTAGCGGGGAACTCCTACGAGCAGTACTTC.

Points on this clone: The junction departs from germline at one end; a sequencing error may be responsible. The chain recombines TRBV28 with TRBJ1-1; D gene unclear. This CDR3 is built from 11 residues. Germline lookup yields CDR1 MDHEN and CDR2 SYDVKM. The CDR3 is CASSLDTEAFF. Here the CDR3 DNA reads TGTGCCAGCAGTTTAGACACGGAAGCTTTCTTT.

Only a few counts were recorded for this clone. CDR3 residues: CASSPSRGAGAITGELFF. The CDR3 DNA sequence: TGTGCCAGCAGCCCCAGCCGAGGGGCGGGAGCCATCACCGGGGAGCTGTTTTTT. This sequence joins TRBV5-4 and TRBJ2-2, with 7 bases lining up with TRBD2. V lost 4 bases to trimming and J lost 4 bases; unmatched junction nucleotides: 16. Germline V gene sequence: CDR1 SGHNT, CDR2 YYREEE (reference sequence). This CDR3 spans 18 amino acids.

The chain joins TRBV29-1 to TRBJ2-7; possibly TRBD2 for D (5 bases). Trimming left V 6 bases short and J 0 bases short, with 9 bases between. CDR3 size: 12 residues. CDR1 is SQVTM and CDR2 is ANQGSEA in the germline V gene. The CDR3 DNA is TGCAGCGTCAGGACTTACTCCTACGAGCAGTACTTC. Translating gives CSVRTYSYEQYF.

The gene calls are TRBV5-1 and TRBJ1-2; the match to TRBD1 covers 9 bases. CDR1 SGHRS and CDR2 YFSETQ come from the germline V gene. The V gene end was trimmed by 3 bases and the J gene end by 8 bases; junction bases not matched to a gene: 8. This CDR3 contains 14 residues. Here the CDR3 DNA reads TGCGCCAGCAGCTCTCCAGGGACAGGGAAGGGCTACACCTTC. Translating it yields CASSSPGTGKGYTF.

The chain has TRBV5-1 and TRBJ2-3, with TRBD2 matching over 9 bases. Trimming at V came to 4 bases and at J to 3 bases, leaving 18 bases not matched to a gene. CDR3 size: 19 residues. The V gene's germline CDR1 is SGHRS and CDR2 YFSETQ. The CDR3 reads CASSPKASGKYGKTDTQYF. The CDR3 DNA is TGCGCCAGCAGCCCTAAGGCTAGCGGGAAGTACGGGAAAACAGATACGCAGTATTTT. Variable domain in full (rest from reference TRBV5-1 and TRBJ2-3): KAGVTQTPRYLIKTRGQQVTLSCSPISGHRSVSWYQQTPGQGLQFLFEYFSETQRNKGNFPGRFSGRQFSNSRSEMNVSTLELGDSALYLCASSPKASGKYGKTDTQYFGPGTRLTVL.

The CDR3 loop reads CASSPQRPGQGAGEAFF. The CDR3 nucleotides read TGTGCCAGCTCACCACAACGGCCGGGACAGGGGGCCGGTGAAGCTTTCTTT. The J gene is TRBJ1-1, the V gene TRBV18; TRBD1 matches at 12 bases. J lost 7 bases, V lost 1 base, and 10 bases had no gene match. The length of the CDR3 is 17 residues. Germline CDR1 KGHSH, CDR2 LQKENI.